The 18 T cell receptor beta chains reported below all come from one sample, sequenced in a study of monozygotic twins with inflammatory bowel disease. TCRdb processed the 5' RACE reads again and assigns one entry to each CDR3 protein, with no DNA. The table counts some 170,000 distinct CDR3 sequences; 6% to 9.5% lies in the top ten. The sample comprised blood. Receptors were obtained from a human donor with ulcerative colitis or Crohn's disease, or a healthy co-twin of an affected twin (not recorded which).

The genes are TRBV12-3 or TRBV12-4 and TRBJ2-7; TCRdb calls TRBD1, which cannot be checked without DNA. This CDR3 comprises 14 residues. The CDR3 sequence: CASKAWDRPYEQYF.

The genes are TRBV28 and TRBJ1-1. There are 13 residues in the CDR3. Germline loops: CDR1 MDHEN, CDR2 SYDVKM. The CDR3 reads CASSDDGNTEAFF.

The genes are TRBV12-3 or TRBV12-4 and TRBJ1-5. There are 15 residues in the CDR3. The chain's CDR3 is CASSLGLPEREPQHF.

This sequence joins TRBV29-1 and TRBJ2-7; the D call from TCRdb, TRBD2, cannot be confirmed without DNA. CDR3 length equals 14 residues. Germline CDR1 is SQVTM and CDR2 is ANQGSEA. CDR3 amino acids: CSVHTSGSSYEQYF.

V and J are TRBV5-5 and TRBJ1-4; TCRdb's D call of TRBD1 is untestable without DNA. Germline CDR1 is SGHKS and CDR2 is YYEKEE (reference sequence). This CDR3 is 16 amino acids long. CDR3 sequence: CASSLRQDRGGGKLFF.

The V and J genes are TRBV27 and TRBJ1-2; TCRdb's D call of TRBD1 is untestable without DNA. Germline loops: CDR1 MNHEY, CDR2 SMNVEV (reference sequence). The CDR3 is 11 residues long. CDR3 sequence: CVGQGVYGYTF.

The chain carries TRBV5-1 and TRBJ2-7. The CDR3 covers 13 residues. Germline V lookup: CDR1 SGHRS, CDR2 YFSETQ. The chain's CDR3 is CASSVGSSYEQYF.

The rearrangement links TRBV5-1 to TRBJ2-1; absent DNA, TCRdb's TRBD1 call cannot be checked. Germline lookup yields CDR1 SGHRS and CDR2 YFSETQ. The CDR3 has 15 amino acids. This CDR3 is CASSLDPVSYNEQFF. Looking up the rest from reference TRBV5-1 and TRBJ2-1 gives the full variable domain: KAGVTQTPRYLIKTRGQQVTLSCSPISGHRSVSWYQQTPGQGLQFLFEYFSETQRNKGNFPGRFSGRQFSNSRSEMNVSTLELGDSALYLCASSLDPVSYNEQFFGPGTRLTVL.

The J gene is TRBJ1-2, the V gene TRBV11-2. CDR1 SGHAT and CDR2 FQNNGV come from the germline V gene. This CDR3 has 13 residues. The CDR3 sequence is CASSLGPAYGYTF. Combining the CDR3 with reference TRBV11-2 and TRBJ1-2 gives the whole variable domain EAGVAQSPRYKIIEKRQSVAFWCNPISGHATLYWYQQILGQGPKLLIQFQNNGVVDDSQLPKDRFSAERLKGVDSTLKIQPAKLEDSAVYLCASSLGPAYGYTFGSGTRLTVV.

The rearrangement joins TRBV24-1 to TRBJ2-3; TCRdb names TRBD1, which stays unverified in the absence of DNA. The V gene's germline CDR1 is KGHDR and CDR2 SFDVKD. This CDR3 has 14 residues. CDR3 sequence reads: CATSETGPTDTQYF.

The chain recombines TRBV28 with TRBJ2-3; the TCRdb call, TRBD2, lacks DNA for checking. The CDR3 consists of 16 residues. Germline loops: CDR1 MDHEN, CDR2 SYDVKM. This CDR3 reads CASSLKTSGRTDTQYF.

The chain employs TRBV6-5 and TRBJ2-7; with no DNA, the TCRdb D assignment of TRBD1 cannot be verified. The CDR3 is made up of 13 amino acids. CDR1 is MNHEY and CDR2 is SVGAGI in the germline V gene. CDR3 protein: CASRVPGRWEQYF.

The J gene is TRBJ1-4, the V gene TRBV27. There are 15 residues in the CDR3. In germline, CDR1 is MNHEY, CDR2 SMNVEV (reference sequence). CDR3 amino acids: CASSLRSATNEKLFF. Drawing the rest from reference TRBV27 and TRBJ1-4, the complete variable domain is EAQVTQNPRYLITVTGKKLTVTCSQNMNHEYMSWYRQDPGLGLRQIYYSMNVEVTDKGDVPEGYKVSRKEKRNFPLILESPSPNQTSLYFCASSLRSATNEKLFFGSGTQLSVL.

The chain is built from TRBV20-1 and TRBJ2-7; the D call from TCRdb, TRBD1, cannot be confirmed without DNA. This CDR3 contains 17 residues. Germline V lookup: CDR1 DFQATT, CDR2 SNEGSKA (reference sequence). The CDR3 protein is CSASPGWGRGGSYEQYF.

The chain couples TRBV18 to TRBJ2-2; as DNA is missing, the TRBD1 call by TCRdb cannot be tested. This CDR3 contains 18 residues. The V gene's germline CDR1 is KGHSH and CDR2 LQKENI. This CDR3 reads CASSPYPPRGGRTGELFF.

V is TRBV6-1 and J is TRBJ1-5; without DNA, the TCRdb call of TRBD1 cannot be checked. Germline CDR1 reads MNHNS; CDR2 reads SASEGT. This CDR3 region has 17 residues. Here the CDR3 reads CASSDRQARITNQPQHF.

The V call is TRBV24-1, the J call TRBJ2-2; TCRdb indicates TRBD1, and absent DNA this call remains unverified. Germline V lookup: CDR1 KGHDR, CDR2 SFDVKD. CDR3 length: 14 residues. The CDR3 sequence: CATSDPPRTGELFF.

The V and J genes are TRBV20-1 and TRBJ1-5; the TCRdb call, TRBD1, lacks DNA for checking. The CDR3 totals 14 residues. Germline V lookup: CDR1 DFQATT, CDR2 SNEGSKA (reference sequence). The CDR3 protein is CSARGGPVNQPQHF.